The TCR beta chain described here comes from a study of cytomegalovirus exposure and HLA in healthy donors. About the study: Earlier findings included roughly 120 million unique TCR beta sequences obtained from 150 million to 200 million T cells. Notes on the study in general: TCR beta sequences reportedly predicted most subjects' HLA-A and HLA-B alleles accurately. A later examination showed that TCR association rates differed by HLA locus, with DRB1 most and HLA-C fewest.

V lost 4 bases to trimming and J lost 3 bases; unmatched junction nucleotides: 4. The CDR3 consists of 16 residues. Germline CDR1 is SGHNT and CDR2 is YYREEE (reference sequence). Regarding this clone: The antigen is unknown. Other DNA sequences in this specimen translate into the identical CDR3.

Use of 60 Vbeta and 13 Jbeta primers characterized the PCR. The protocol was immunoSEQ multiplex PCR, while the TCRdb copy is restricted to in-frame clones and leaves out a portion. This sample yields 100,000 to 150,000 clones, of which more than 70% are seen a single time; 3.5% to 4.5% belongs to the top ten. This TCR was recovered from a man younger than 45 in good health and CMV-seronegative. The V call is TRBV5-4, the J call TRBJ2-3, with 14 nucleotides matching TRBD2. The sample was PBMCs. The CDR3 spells CASSKGLAGVTDTQYF. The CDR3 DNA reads TGTGCCAGCAGCAAGGGACTAGCGGGGGTGACAGATACGCAGTATTTT. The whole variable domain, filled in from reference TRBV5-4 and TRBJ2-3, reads ETGVTQSPTHLIKTRGQQVTLRCSSQSGHNTVSWYQQALGQGPQFIFQYYREEENGRGNFPPRFSGLQFPNYSSELNVNALELDDSALYLCASSKGLAGVTDTQYFGPGTRLTVL.